The entry below gives a single T cell receptor beta chain sequence along with its context. This clonotype was counted a few times. The antigen it recognizes is unknown. No much larger clone exists at a distance of one base, and base qualities are not known. This sample stems from a study of blood T cells in healthy people across ages (dated by TCRdb to between 2015 and 2016). Concerning the study at large: Template switching captured roughly one uniquely barcoded TCR beta cDNA molecule per two T cells in model experiments. Age-related changes in TCR beta repertoire diversity were measured in the study by deep sequencing normalized with unique cDNA molecular identifiers. Four age groups were formed from the donors: young (average roughly 15 years), middle-aged (approximately 41), aged (approximately 60) and long-lived (around 82). To avoid experimental bias, donors of different ages were distributed randomly across sequencing lanes. Two additional independent replicas of 1 million unique cDNA reads from the same blood draw were analyzed for two donors (one aged 18 to 30 and one aged 80 or older).

What the study reported, not specific to this receptor: As age increased, observed TCR beta diversity per million T cells dropped in a roughly linear way, and a significant reduction was already evident by age 40. The percentage of naive T cells measured by flow cytometry correlated strongly with observed TCR beta diversity. Donor CMV infection status was unknown, potentially confounding age-related changes in expanded clonotypes. Conclusive comparison of naive and antigen-experienced compartments was prevented by the profiling of bulk unsorted PBMCs. Compared with the aged group, the long-lived group had more naive CD4+ T cells, fewer expanded clones and increased TCR diversity, suggesting age selection. Total diversity estimates from one million sequenced T cells were considered lower bounds and underestimates.

Relative to germline, V is 8 bases shorter and J is 2 bases shorter, with 4 bases between their ends. The CDR3 spans 10 residues, from the cysteine through the phenylalanine. Just the 30-base CDR3 DNA is kept, in frame starting at base 1. CDR1 and CDR2, looked up from the germline V gene, are MDHEN and SYDVKM. Library preparation employed 5' RACE. The data were produced on an Illumina HiSeq 2500. A second PCR of roughly 7 to 11 cycles was run with a J-beta primer mix and a sample-barcoded 5' primer. A template-switch 5' adaptor carrying 12 random nucleotides introduced a unique molecular identifier onto each TCR beta cDNA molecule. At least 3 million CDR3-containing paired-end reads were obtained from each sample. The Mint cDNA synthesis kit, primed by a TRBC-specific oligonucleotide, was used to synthesize first-strand cDNA from all RNA. All cDNA was treated with uracil-DNA glycosylase and then went through a first 18-cycle PCR with the universal primers M1SS and BC2_uni_R. Per the original workflow: For normalization, 1 million high-quality reads, each with a distinct molecular identifier, were randomly selected from each sample. Reads sharing molecular identifiers were discarded rather than binned into consensus sequences. MiTCR, set to a Q25 quality threshold and the strictest error-elimination algorithm, was used for CDR3 identification, clonotype clustering and error correction. A nonparametric unseen species model using Euler transformation provided a lower-bound estimate of total TCR beta diversity. In TCRdb, the public reads were trimmed at Q25 with fastp and aligned with MiXCR, with productive beta chains retained. Every distinct CDR3 protein forms one entry, paired with its most common genes and DNA. The V and J calls shown here were made by TCRdb, not taken from the authors' results. The sample table lists about 670,000 distinct CDR3 sequences, around 43% of them with a count of one. The ten top clones hold around 32% of the sample.

Systemically healthy Caucasian individuals from Russia, approximately 39 in total and aged about 6 to 95 years, were included as donors. Roughly 9.5 milliliters of peripheral blood were drawn from each donor into EDTA-treated Vacutainer tubes. Ficoll-Paque density-gradient centrifugation was used to isolate PBMCs, with at least 6 million obtained per sample. Total RNA, at least 6 micrograms per sample, was extracted from PBMCs with Trizol reagent. For every donor, an aliquot of PBMCs went through flow cytometry to measure the percentages of naive CD45RAhigh/CD27high T cells. Sequenced: blood. The source of this sequence is a man aged 80 or over in good health. Recombination joined TRBV28 with TRBJ2-7; no D gene call is confident. In nucleotide form, the sequence is TGTGCCAGCCGGGCCTACGAGCAGTACTTC. Its translation is CASRAYEQYF.